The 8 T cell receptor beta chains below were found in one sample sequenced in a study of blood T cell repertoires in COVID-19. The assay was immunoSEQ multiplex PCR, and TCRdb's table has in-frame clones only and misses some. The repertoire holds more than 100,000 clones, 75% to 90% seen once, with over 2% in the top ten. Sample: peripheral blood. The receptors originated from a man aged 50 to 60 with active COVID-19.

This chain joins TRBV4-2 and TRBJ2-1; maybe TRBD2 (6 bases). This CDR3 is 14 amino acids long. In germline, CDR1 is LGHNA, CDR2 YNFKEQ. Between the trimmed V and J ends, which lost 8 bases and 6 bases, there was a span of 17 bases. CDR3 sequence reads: CASRGGGALNEQFF. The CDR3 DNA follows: TGTGCCAGCCGGGGTGGCGGGGCCCTCAATGAGCAGTTCTTC.

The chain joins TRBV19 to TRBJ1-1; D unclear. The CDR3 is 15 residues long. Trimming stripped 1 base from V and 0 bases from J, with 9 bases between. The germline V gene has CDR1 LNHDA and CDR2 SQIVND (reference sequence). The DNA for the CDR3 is TGTGCCAGTAGTATAGTAAACAGCATGAACACTGAAGCTTTCTTT. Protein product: CASSIVNSMNTEAFF. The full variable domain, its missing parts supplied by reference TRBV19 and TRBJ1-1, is DGGITQSPKYLFRKEGQNVTLSCEQNLNHDAMYWYRQDPGQGLRLIYYSQIVNDFQKGDIAEGYSVSREKKESFPLTVTSAQKNPTAFYLCASSIVNSMNTEAFFGQGTRLTVV.

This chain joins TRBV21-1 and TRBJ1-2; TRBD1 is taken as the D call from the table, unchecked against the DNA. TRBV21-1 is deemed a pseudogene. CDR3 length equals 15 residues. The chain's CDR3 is CASSKDDRLNYGYTF. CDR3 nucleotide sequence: TGTGCCAGCAGCAAAGACGACAGACTTAACTATGGCTACACCTTC.

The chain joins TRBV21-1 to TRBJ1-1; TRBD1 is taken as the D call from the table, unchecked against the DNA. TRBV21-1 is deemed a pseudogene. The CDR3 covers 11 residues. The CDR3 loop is CASSNQGGAFF. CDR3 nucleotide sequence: TGTGCCAGCAGCAATCAGGGTGGAGCTTTCTTT.

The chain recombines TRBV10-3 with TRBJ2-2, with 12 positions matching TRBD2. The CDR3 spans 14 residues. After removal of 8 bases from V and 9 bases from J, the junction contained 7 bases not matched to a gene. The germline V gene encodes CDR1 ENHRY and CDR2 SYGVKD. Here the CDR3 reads CAIRPSGGARELFF. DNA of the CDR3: TGTGCCATCCGTCCTAGCGGGGGGGCAAGGGAGCTGTTTTTT.

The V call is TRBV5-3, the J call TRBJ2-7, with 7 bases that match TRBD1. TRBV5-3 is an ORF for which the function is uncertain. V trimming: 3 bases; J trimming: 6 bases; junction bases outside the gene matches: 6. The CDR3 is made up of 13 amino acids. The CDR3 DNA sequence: TGTGCCAGAAGCTACTTACAGGGGTCCGAGCAGTACTTC. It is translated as CARSYLQGSEQYF.

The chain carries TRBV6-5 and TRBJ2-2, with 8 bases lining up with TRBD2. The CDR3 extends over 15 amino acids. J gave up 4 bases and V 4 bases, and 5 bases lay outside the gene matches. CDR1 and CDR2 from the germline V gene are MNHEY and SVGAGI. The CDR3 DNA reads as TGTGCCAGCAGTTCGGGGGGGCAGGGCACCGGGGAGCTGTTTTTT. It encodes CASSSGGQGTGELFF.

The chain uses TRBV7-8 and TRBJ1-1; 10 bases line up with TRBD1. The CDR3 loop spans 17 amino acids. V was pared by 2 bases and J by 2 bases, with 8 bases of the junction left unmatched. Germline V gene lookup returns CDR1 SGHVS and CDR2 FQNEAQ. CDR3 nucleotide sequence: TGTGCCAGCAGCTTAACCCGACAGGGGGCGTTTAACACTGAAGCTTTCTTT. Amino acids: CASSLTRQGAFNTEAFF.